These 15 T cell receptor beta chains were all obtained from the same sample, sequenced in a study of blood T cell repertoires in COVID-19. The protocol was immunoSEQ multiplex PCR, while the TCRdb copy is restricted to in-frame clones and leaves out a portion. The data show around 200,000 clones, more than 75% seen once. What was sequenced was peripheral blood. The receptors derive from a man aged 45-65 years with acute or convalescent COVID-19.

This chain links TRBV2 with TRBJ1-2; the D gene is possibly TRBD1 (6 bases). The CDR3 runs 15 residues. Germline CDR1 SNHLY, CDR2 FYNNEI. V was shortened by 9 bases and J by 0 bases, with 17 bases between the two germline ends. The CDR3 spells CASPPRDTSNYGYTF. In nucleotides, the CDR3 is TGTGCCAGTCCGCCCCGGGACACGTCTAACTATGGCTACACCTTC.

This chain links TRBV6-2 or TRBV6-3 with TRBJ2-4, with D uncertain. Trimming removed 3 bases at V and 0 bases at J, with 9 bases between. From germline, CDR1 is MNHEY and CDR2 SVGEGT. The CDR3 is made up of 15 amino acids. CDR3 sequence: CASSYFSLAKNIQYF. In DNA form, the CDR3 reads TGTGCCAGCAGTTATTTTTCACTAGCCAAAAACATTCAGTACTTC.

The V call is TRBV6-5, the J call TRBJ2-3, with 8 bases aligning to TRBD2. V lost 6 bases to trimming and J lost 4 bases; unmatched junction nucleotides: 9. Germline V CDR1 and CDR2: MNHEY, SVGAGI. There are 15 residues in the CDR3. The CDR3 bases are TGTGCCAGCAGCCCGGGGGGGAGGCCTCCAGATACGCAGTATTTT. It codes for CASSPGGRPPDTQYF.

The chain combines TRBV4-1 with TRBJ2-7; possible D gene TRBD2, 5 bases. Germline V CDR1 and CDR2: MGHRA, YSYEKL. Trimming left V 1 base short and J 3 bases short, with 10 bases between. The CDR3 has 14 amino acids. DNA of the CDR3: TGCGCCAGCAGCCAAGTCGGACGGGACTACGAGCAGTACTTC. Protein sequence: CASSQVGRDYEQYF.

CDR3 sequence: CATLGVVDTEAFF. DNA for the CDR3: TGTGCCACCCTGGGAGTTGTCGACACTGAAGCTTTCTTT. The J gene is TRBJ1-1, the V gene TRBV25-1; D gene unclear. Germline lookup yields CDR1 MGHDK and CDR2 SYGVNS. Trimming took off 10 bases at V and 3 bases at J, with 15 bases between the two ends. The CDR3 runs 13 residues. The entire variable domain, with the rest obtained from reference TRBV25-1 and TRBJ1-1, is as follows: EADIYQTPRYLVIGTGKKITLECSQTMGHDKMYWYQQDPGMELHLIHYSYGVNSTEKGDLSSESTVSRIRTEHFPLTLESARPSHTSQYLCATLGVVDTEAFFGQGTRLTVV.

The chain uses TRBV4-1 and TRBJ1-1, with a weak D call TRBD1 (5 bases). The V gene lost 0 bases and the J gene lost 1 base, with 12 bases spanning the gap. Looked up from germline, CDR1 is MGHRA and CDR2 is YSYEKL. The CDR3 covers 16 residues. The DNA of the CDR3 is TGCGCCAGCAGCCAAGATCGAAGAAGGGGGAACACTGAAGCTTTCTTT. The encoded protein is CASSQDRRRGNTEAFF.

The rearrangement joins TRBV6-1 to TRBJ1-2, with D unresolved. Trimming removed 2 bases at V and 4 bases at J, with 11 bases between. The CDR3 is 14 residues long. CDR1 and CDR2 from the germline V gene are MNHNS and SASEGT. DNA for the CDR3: TGTGCCAGCAGTGAACTCGCCGCAGGCTATGGCTACACCTTC. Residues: CASSELAAGYGYTF.

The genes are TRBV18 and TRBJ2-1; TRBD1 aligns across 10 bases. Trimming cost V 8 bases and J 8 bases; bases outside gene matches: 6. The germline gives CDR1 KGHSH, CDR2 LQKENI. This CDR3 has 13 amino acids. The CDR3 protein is CASEGQGRDEQFF. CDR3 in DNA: TGTGCCAGCGAGGGACAGGGGAGAGATGAGCAGTTCTTC.

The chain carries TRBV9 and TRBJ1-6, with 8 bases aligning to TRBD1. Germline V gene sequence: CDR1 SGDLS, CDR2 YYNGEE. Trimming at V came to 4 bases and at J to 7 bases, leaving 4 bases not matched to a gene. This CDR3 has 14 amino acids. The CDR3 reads CASSPGTGNSPLHF. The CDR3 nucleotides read TGTGCCAGCAGCCCAGGGACAGGAAATTCACCCCTCCACTTT.

This CDR3 is CAISGQEAYEQYF. The DNA for the CDR3 is TGTGCCATCAGTGGGCAGGAAGCCTACGAGCAGTACTTC. V and J are TRBV10-3 and TRBJ2-7; unclear D gene. This CDR3 is 13 amino acids long. V shed 4 bases and J shed 2 bases, with 9 bases lying between them. Per germline, CDR1 ENHRY and CDR2 SYGVKD.

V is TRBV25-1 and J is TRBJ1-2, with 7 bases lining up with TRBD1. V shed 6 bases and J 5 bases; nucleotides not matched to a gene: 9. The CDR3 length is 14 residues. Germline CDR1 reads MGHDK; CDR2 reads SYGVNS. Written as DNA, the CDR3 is TGTGCCAGCAGCGAGACAGGGAGGAGGTATGGCTACACCTTC. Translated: CASSETGRRYGYTF.

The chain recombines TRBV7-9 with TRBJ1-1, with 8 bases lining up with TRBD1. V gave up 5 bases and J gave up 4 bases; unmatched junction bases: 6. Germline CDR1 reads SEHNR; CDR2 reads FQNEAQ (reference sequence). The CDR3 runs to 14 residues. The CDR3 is CASSPQGAATEAFF. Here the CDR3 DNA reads TGTGCCAGCAGCCCTCAGGGGGCGGCCACTGAAGCTTTCTTT.

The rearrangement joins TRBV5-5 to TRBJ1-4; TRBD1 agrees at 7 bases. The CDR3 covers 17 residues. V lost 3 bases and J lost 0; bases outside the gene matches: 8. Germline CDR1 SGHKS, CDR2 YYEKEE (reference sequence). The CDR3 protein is CASSSRRQGATNEKLFF. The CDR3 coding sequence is TGTGCCAGCAGCTCCCGTCGACAGGGAGCAACTAATGAAAAACTGTTTTTT.

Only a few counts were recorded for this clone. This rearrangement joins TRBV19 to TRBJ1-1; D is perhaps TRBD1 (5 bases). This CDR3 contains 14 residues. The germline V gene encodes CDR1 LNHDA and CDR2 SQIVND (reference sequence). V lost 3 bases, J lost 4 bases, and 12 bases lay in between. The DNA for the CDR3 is TGTGCCAGTAGTATCGGCAGGGCGAGCACTGAAGCTTTCTTT. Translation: CASSIGRASTEAFF.

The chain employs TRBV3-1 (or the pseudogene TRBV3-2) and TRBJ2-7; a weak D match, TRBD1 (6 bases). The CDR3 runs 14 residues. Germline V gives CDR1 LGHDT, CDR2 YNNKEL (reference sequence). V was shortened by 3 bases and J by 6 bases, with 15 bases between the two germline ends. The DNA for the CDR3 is TGTGCCAGCAGCCAGCACAATACAGGGTCCGAGCAGTACTTC. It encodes CASSQHNTGSEQYF.